The rows below give T cell receptor beta chains drawn from one sample of a study of blood T cell repertoires in COVID-19. Data came from immunoSEQ multiplex PCR; TCRdb stores just in-frame clones and leaves some out. This table has under 200,000 clones, 85% to 90% appearing once. Sequencing input: peripheral blood. Source of these receptors: a man aged 45 to 65 who had recovered from COVID-19. Both conserved end residues are part of each CDR3. A D gene is named only where the DNA matches it firmly. Only part of the rows carry a size: once, few, many, or a class if the clone is expanded.

d_call: NA
cdr3_length: 14
clone_size: NA
j_call: TRBJ2-3
v_call: TRBV29-1
cdr3_nt: TGCAGCGTTCCGAAACAGGGCAATTCAGATACGCAGTATTTT
cdr3_aa: CSVPKQGNSDTQYF

d_call: NA
cdr3_length: 16
clone_size: NA
j_call: TRBJ1-5
v_call: TRBV5-5
cdr3_nt: TGTGCCAGCAGCTTTAGTATGGGCAGTAGCAATCAGCCCCAGCATTTT
cdr3_aa: CASSFSMGSSNQPQHF

d_call: NA
cdr3_length: 13
clone_size: NA
j_call: TRBJ1-1
v_call: TRBV6-2/TRBV6-3
cdr3_nt: TGTGCCAGCAGTTCTTGGGAGGACACTGAAGCTTTCTTT
cdr3_aa: CASSSWEDTEAFF

d_call: TRBD1
cdr3_length: 16
clone_size: NA
j_call: TRBJ2-5
v_call: TRBV5-5
cdr3_nt: TGTGCCAGCAGCTCGTCAGGCAACAGGGGGATTGGGACCCAGTACTTC
cdr3_aa: CASSSSGNRGIGTQYF

d_call: TRBD1
cdr3_length: 15
clone_size: NA
j_call: TRBJ1-2
v_call: TRBV5-1
cdr3_nt: TGCGCCAGCAGCCGCGATGGACAGGGGTCTATGGGCTACACCTTC
cdr3_aa: CASSRDGQGSMGYTF

d_call: TRBD2
cdr3_length: 18
clone_size: NA
j_call: TRBJ2-7
v_call: TRBV7-9
cdr3_nt: TGTGCCAGCAGCCCAGTGCTGGGCAATAGCGGGAGCTCCTACGAGCAGTACTTC
cdr3_aa: CASSPVLGNSGSSYEQYF

d_call: NA
cdr3_length: 15
clone_size: NA
j_call: TRBJ1-5
v_call: TRBV7-8
cdr3_nt: TGTGCCAGCAGCTTAGGGGTCCAGGAGGGTCAGCCCCAGCATTTT
cdr3_aa: CASSLGVQEGQPQHF

d_call: NA
cdr3_length: 13
clone_size: NA
j_call: TRBJ2-3
v_call: TRBV3-1/TRBV3-2
cdr3_nt: TGTGCCCGCCGACAGGCCCGCACAGATACGCAGTATTTT
cdr3_aa: CARRQARTDTQYF

d_call: NA
cdr3_length: 15
clone_size: once
j_call: TRBJ2-5
v_call: TRBV15
cdr3_nt: TGTGCCACCAGCAGGGTTCTACAGGCGGCAGAGACCCAGTACTTC
cdr3_aa: CATSRVLQAAETQYF

d_call: TRBD1
cdr3_length: 17
clone_size: NA
j_call: TRBJ1-2
v_call: TRBV25-1
cdr3_nt: TGTGCCAGCAGTGAATTTGGGACAGGGCGAAGTTCGAGGGGCTACACCTTC
cdr3_aa: CASSEFGTGRSSRGYTF

d_call: NA
cdr3_length: 15
clone_size: NA
j_call: TRBJ2-7
v_call: TRBV7-9
cdr3_nt: TGTGCCAGCAGCTCGATAAGTGGGCTATGGTACGAGCAGTACTTC
cdr3_aa: CASSSISGLWYEQYF

d_call: TRBD1
cdr3_length: 15
clone_size: NA
j_call: TRBJ1-1
v_call: TRBV5-8
cdr3_nt: TGTGCCAGCGGGAGAATGACAGGGATGAACACTGAAGCTTTCTTT
cdr3_aa: CASGRMTGMNTEAFF

d_call: TRBD2
cdr3_length: 14
clone_size: NA
j_call: TRBJ2-4
v_call: TRBV19
cdr3_nt: TGTGCCAGTAGTTGGCTAGCGGGGGTAAACATTCAGTACTTC
cdr3_aa: CASSWLAGVNIQYF

d_call: TRBD2
cdr3_length: 18
clone_size: NA
j_call: TRBJ2-3
v_call: TRBV4-2
cdr3_nt: TGTGCCAGCAGCCAAGATGTCCTAGCGGGGGGTCCCACAGATACGCAGTATTTT
cdr3_aa: CASSQDVLAGGPTDTQYF

d_call: NA
cdr3_length: 14
clone_size: NA
j_call: TRBJ2-2
v_call: TRBV10-2
cdr3_nt: TGCGCCAGCAGTGGTGCGGGTAGCACCGGGGAGCTGTTTTTT
cdr3_aa: CASSGAGSTGELFF

d_call: NA
cdr3_length: 15
clone_size: NA
j_call: TRBJ2-2
v_call: TRBV30
cdr3_nt: TGTGCCTGGAGTGTACTAGGGGGAAACACCGGGGAGCTGTTTTTT
cdr3_aa: CAWSVLGGNTGELFF

d_call: TRBD1
cdr3_length: 15
clone_size: NA
j_call: TRBJ1-1
v_call: TRBV7-3
cdr3_nt: TGTGCCAGCAGCCGATCGACAGGGGGCAACACTGAAGCTTTCTTT
cdr3_aa: CASSRSTGGNTEAFF

d_call: NA
cdr3_length: 15
clone_size: few
j_call: TRBJ2-2
v_call: TRBV6-1
cdr3_nt: TGTGCCAGCAGTGAAGGTAGCGTCGACACCGGGGAGCTGTTTTTT
cdr3_aa: CASSEGSVDTGELFF

d_call: NA
cdr3_length: 15
clone_size: once
j_call: TRBJ1-2
v_call: TRBV5-5
cdr3_nt: TGTGCCAGCAGCTCCGGGTGGAGGTCGGACTATGGCTACACCTTC
cdr3_aa: CASSSGWRSDYGYTF

d_call: TRBD1
cdr3_length: 14
clone_size: NA
j_call: TRBJ1-6
v_call: TRBV7-2
cdr3_nt: TGTGCCAGCAGCCGGGACAGGGCAAATTCACCCCTCCACTTT
cdr3_aa: CASSRDRANSPLHF

d_call: TRBD1
cdr3_length: 14
clone_size: NA
j_call: TRBJ1-2
v_call: TRBV5-4
cdr3_nt: TGTGCCAGCAGCTTCGGACAGGCCACCTATGGCTACACCTTC
cdr3_aa: CASSFGQATYGYTF

d_call: TRBD1
cdr3_length: 15
clone_size: NA
j_call: TRBJ1-2
v_call: TRBV6-1
cdr3_nt: TGTGCCAGCAGTGAAATCGCAGGGGGTGACTATGGCTACACCTTC
cdr3_aa: CASSEIAGGDYGYTF

d_call: NA
cdr3_length: 12
clone_size: NA
j_call: TRBJ1-5
v_call: TRBV7-9
cdr3_nt: TGTGCCAGCAGCTCACAGGGTCAGCCCCAGCATTTT
cdr3_aa: CASSSQGQPQHF

d_call: TRBD1
cdr3_length: 14
clone_size: NA
j_call: TRBJ2-7
v_call: TRBV29-1
cdr3_nt: TGCAGCGTCCTTGGGGACAGGGGTTCCTACGAGCAGTACTTC
cdr3_aa: CSVLGDRGSYEQYF

d_call: TRBD1
cdr3_length: 15
clone_size: NA
j_call: TRBJ2-7
v_call: TRBV29-1
cdr3_nt: TGCAGCGTTGTGTATGGTGGACAGGCAGCCTACGAGCAGTACTTC
cdr3_aa: CSVVYGGQAAYEQYF

d_call: TRBD2
cdr3_length: 15
clone_size: NA
j_call: TRBJ2-7
v_call: TRBV6-2/TRBV6-3
cdr3_nt: TGTGCCAGCAGTCCGAGGACTAGCGTGAGCTACGAGCAGTACTTC
cdr3_aa: CASSPRTSVSYEQYF

d_call: TRBD1
cdr3_length: 13
clone_size: NA
j_call: TRBJ2-7
v_call: TRBV19
cdr3_nt: TGTGCCAGTGTCGGACAGGGGAGGTACGAGCAGTACTTC
cdr3_aa: CASVGQGRYEQYF

d_call: TRBD2
cdr3_length: 17
clone_size: NA
j_call: TRBJ2-1
v_call: TRBV7-2
cdr3_nt: TGTGCCAGCAGCATTTCCGGAGGACTAGGAGGTCGAAATGAGCAGTTCTTC
cdr3_aa: CASSISGGLGGRNEQFF

d_call: NA
cdr3_length: 13
clone_size: few
j_call: TRBJ1-2
v_call: TRBV12-3/TRBV12-4
cdr3_nt: TGTGCCAGCAGCGAGCCTATTAACTATGGCTACACCTTC
cdr3_aa: CASSEPINYGYTF

d_call: TRBD1
cdr3_length: 15
clone_size: NA
j_call: TRBJ2-7
v_call: TRBV6-5
cdr3_nt: TGTGCCAGCAGTTACTCACAGGGGGCAGGGTACGAGCAGTACTTC
cdr3_aa: CASSYSQGAGYEQYF

d_call: TRBD2
cdr3_length: 16
clone_size: NA
j_call: TRBJ2-5
v_call: TRBV7-2
cdr3_nt: TGTGCCAGCAGCTTAGGAGCGGGAGGTCGCCAAGAGACCCAGTACTTC
cdr3_aa: CASSLGAGGRQETQYF

d_call: NA
cdr3_length: 11
clone_size: NA
j_call: TRBJ2-3
v_call: TRBV20-1
cdr3_nt: TGCAGTGCCACAACCAGTAATACGCAGTATTTT
cdr3_aa: CSATTSNTQYF

d_call: TRBD1
cdr3_length: 15
clone_size: NA
j_call: TRBJ2-7
v_call: TRBV6-5
cdr3_nt: TGTGCCAGCACCATCAACGGACAGGGGCCCTACGAGCAGTACTTC
cdr3_aa: CASTINGQGPYEQYF

d_call: NA
cdr3_length: 12
clone_size: NA
j_call: TRBJ1-2
v_call: TRBV10-2
cdr3_nt: TGCGCCAGCGCCCAGGAGGACTATGGCTACACCTTC
cdr3_aa: CASAQEDYGYTF

d_call: NA
cdr3_length: 13
clone_size: NA
j_call: TRBJ2-5
v_call: TRBV29-1
cdr3_nt: TGCAGCGTTGAAGTTGGCAGGGCAGAGACCCAGTACTTC
cdr3_aa: CSVEVGRAETQYF

d_call: TRBD1
cdr3_length: 14
clone_size: NA
j_call: TRBJ1-1
v_call: TRBV5-1
cdr3_nt: TGCGCCAGCAGCTTGGCGACAGGGATTCGGGAAGCTTTCTTT
cdr3_aa: CASSLATGIREAFF

d_call: TRBD1
cdr3_length: 14
clone_size: NA
j_call: TRBJ2-1
v_call: TRBV7-2
cdr3_nt: TGTGCCAGCCGCCGGGGACAGGGGATGAATGAGCAGTTCTTC
cdr3_aa: CASRRGQGMNEQFF

d_call: TRBD2
cdr3_length: 16
clone_size: once
j_call: TRBJ2-3
v_call: TRBV4-1
cdr3_nt: TGCGCCAGCAGCCAACCACGGGGGGGCCCGACAGATACGCAGTATTTT
cdr3_aa: CASSQPRGGPTDTQYF

d_call: NA
cdr3_length: 15
clone_size: NA
j_call: TRBJ2-3
v_call: TRBV7-2
cdr3_nt: TGTGCCAGCAGGAAGGGGGGGCAGACGGCAGATACGCAGTATTTT
cdr3_aa: CASRKGGQTADTQYF

d_call: NA
cdr3_length: 14
clone_size: NA
j_call: TRBJ2-1
v_call: TRBV27
cdr3_nt: TGTGCCAGCAGTTCCTCAGGGTTATACAATGAGCAGTTCTTC
cdr3_aa: CASSSSGLYNEQFF

d_call: NA
cdr3_length: 16
clone_size: once
j_call: TRBJ1-2
v_call: TRBV9
cdr3_nt: TGTGCCAGCAGCCCACATTTGGGAGAATCTAACTATGGCTACACCTTC
cdr3_aa: CASSPHLGESNYGYTF

d_call: NA
cdr3_length: 14
clone_size: NA
j_call: TRBJ2-5
v_call: TRBV19
cdr3_nt: TGTGCCAGTAGTTCCCGTGGGAGGAGGGAGACCCAGTACTTC
cdr3_aa: CASSSRGRRETQYF

d_call: TRBD2
cdr3_length: 17
clone_size: NA
j_call: TRBJ2-1
v_call: TRBV4-1
cdr3_nt: TGCGCCAGCAGCCAAGTCAGCGGGGCGGGCTCCTACAATGAGCAGTTCTTC
cdr3_aa: CASSQVSGAGSYNEQFF

d_call: TRBD1
cdr3_length: 15
clone_size: NA
j_call: TRBJ1-1
v_call: TRBV6-5
cdr3_nt: TGTGCCAGCAGTTTCCAGGGGGTGGGGAACACTGAAGCTTTCTTT
cdr3_aa: CASSFQGVGNTEAFF

d_call: NA
cdr3_length: 14
clone_size: NA
j_call: TRBJ2-2
v_call: TRBV24-1
cdr3_nt: TGTGCCACCACTACGACAGTTAACACCGGGGAGCTGTTTTTT
cdr3_aa: CATTTTVNTGELFF

d_call: NA
cdr3_length: 18
clone_size: NA
j_call: TRBJ2-6
v_call: TRBV3-1/TRBV3-2
cdr3_nt: TGTGCCAGCAGCCAAGATGCGAAGCGCCCCTCTGGGGCCAACGTCCTGACTTTC
cdr3_aa: CASSQDAKRPSGANVLTF

d_call: NA
cdr3_length: 15
clone_size: NA
j_call: TRBJ2-7
v_call: TRBV7-2
cdr3_nt: TGTGCCAGCAGCCCCTGGAAAGCGGCGGCCTACGAGCAGTACTTC
cdr3_aa: CASSPWKAAAYEQYF

d_call: NA
cdr3_length: 13
clone_size: NA
j_call: TRBJ2-5
v_call: TRBV11-1
cdr3_nt: TGTGCCAGCAGCCTAGGACAGCAAGAGACCCAGTACTTC
cdr3_aa: CASSLGQQETQYF

d_call: NA
cdr3_length: 18
clone_size: few
j_call: TRBJ1-1
v_call: TRBV19
cdr3_nt: TGTGCCAGTAGTATAGATCTTGACACAGGGTGGTTGAACACTGAAGCTTTCTTT
cdr3_aa: CASSIDLDTGWLNTEAFF

d_call: NA
cdr3_length: 13
clone_size: NA
j_call: TRBJ2-1
v_call: TRBV6-5
cdr3_nt: TGTGCCAGCAGGGCTAGCGCGACGAATGAGCAGTTCTTC
cdr3_aa: CASRASATNEQFF

d_call: NA
cdr3_length: 15
clone_size: NA
j_call: TRBJ2-4
v_call: TRBV21-1
cdr3_nt: TGTGCCAGCAGCAAAGGGGCGAGAGCCAAAAACATTCAGTACTTC
cdr3_aa: CASSKGARAKNIQYF